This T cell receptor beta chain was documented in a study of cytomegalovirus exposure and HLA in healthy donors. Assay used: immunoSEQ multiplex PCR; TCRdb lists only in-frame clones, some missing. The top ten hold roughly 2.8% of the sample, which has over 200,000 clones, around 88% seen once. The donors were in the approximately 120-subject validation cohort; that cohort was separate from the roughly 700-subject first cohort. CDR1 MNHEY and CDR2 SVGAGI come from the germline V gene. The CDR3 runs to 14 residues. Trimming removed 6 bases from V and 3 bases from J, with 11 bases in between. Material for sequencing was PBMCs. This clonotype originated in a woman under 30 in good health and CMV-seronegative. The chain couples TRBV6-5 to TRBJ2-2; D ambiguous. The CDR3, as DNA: TGTGCCAGCAGGCGACAAGTAGACACCGGGGAGCTGTTTTTT. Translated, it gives CASRRQVDTGELFF.